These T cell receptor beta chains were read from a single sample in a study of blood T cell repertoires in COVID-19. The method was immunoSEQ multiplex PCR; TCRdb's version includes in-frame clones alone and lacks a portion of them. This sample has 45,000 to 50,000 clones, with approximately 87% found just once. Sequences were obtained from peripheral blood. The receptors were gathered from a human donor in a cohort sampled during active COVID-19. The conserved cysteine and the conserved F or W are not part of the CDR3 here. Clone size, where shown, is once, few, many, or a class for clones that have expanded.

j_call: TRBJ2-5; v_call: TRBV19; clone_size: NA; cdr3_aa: ASSILARGKETQY
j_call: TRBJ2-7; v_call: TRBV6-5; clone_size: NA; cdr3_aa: ASIVAYEQY
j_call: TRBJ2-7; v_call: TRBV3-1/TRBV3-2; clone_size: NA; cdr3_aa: ASGGVGTDEQY
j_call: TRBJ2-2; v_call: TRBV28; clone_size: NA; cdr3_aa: ASSLKRRSALLNTGELF
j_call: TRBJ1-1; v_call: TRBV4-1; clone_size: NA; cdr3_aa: ASSQDRDKNTEAF
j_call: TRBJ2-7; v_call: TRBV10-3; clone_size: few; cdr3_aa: AISESGTGSGEQY
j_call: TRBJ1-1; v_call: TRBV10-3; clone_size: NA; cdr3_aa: AIMEGFGTEAF
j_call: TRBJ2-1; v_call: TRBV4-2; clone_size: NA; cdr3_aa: ASSQWSGGAVNEQF
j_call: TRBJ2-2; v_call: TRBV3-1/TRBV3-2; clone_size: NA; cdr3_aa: ASSLLLAGAGHGELF
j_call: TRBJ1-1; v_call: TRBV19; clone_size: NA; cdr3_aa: ASSPRGGGTEAF
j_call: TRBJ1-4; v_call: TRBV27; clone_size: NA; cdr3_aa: ASSLRAGFEKLF
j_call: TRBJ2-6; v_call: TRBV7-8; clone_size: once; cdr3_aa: ASSSGTSFSGANVLT
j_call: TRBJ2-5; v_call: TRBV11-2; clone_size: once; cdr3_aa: ASSSGGASGHPETQY
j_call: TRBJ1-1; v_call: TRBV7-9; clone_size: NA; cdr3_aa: ASSPRTGGASTEAF
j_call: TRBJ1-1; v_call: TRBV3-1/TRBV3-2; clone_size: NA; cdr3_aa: ASSQQGLNTEAF
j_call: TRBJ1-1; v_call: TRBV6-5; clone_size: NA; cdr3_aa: ASRHGGLNTEAF
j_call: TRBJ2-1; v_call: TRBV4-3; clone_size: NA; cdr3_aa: ASSQARFPGNEQF
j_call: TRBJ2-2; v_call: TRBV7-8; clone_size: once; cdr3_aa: ASSPTVNTGELF
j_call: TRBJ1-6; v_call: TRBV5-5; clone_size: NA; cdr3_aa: AGEWGDRVKGSPLH
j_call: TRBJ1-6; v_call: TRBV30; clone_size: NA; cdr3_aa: AWSDGFPKSPLH
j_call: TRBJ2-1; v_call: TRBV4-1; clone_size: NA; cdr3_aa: ASSYTSGVREQF
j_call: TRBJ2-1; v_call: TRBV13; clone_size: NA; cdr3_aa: ASSLTRAGDTYNEQF
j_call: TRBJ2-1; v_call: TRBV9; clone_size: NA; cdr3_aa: ASSLAGGLSEQF
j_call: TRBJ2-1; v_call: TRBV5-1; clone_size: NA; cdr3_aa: ASSDESGTGPHNEQF
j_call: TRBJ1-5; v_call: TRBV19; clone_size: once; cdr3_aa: ASSIDLRGGGGNQPQH
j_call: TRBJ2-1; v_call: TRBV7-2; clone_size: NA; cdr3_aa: ASSWTVTGGLGQF
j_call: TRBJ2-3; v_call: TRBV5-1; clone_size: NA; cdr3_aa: ASSFGAGNFFLY
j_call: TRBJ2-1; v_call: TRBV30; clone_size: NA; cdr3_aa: VLEYTRTYNEQF
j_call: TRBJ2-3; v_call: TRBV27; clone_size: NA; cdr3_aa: ASSPGRLAARKDTQY
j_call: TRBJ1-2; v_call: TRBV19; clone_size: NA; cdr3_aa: ASSGTGNYGYT
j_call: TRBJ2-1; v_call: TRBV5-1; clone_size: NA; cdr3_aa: ASSLIAGYNEQF
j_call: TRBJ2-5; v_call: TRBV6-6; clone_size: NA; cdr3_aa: ASSLGPWETQY
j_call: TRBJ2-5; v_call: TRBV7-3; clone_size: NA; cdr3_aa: ASSFNTGSLETQY
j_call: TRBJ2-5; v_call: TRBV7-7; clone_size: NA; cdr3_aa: ASSLGTATQETQY
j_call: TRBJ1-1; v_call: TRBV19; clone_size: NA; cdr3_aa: ASSLGQMNTEAF
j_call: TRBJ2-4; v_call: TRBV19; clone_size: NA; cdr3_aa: ASFSPLAKNIQY
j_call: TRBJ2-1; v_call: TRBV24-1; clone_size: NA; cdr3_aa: ATSLDNEQF
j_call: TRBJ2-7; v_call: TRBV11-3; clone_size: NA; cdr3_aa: ASSLGPGPYEQY
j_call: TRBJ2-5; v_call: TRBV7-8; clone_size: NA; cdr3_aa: ASIVAGGPETQY
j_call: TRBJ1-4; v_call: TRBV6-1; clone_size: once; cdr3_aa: ASSDRVDEKLF
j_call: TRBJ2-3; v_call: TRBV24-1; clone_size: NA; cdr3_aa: ATSVSPGQGNADTQY
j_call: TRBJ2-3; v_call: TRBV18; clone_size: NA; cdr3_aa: ASSRRTDTDTQY
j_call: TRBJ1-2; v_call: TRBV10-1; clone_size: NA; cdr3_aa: ASSESGRNYGYT
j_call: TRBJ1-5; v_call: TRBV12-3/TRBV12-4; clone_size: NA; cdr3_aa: ASSLTVNQPQH
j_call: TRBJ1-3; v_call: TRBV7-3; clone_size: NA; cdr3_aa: ASSLGGGFADTIY
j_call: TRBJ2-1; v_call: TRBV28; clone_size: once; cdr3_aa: ASSSVEQF
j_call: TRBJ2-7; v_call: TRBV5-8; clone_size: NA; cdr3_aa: ASSLAGEQY
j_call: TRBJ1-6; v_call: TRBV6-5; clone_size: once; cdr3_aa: ASRRGGNSPLH
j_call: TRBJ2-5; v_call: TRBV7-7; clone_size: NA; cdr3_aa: ASSLGGLAEETQY
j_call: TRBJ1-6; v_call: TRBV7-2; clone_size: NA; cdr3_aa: ASSRSGQYNSPLH
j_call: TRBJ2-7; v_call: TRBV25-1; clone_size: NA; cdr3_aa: ASSEDRGPYEQY
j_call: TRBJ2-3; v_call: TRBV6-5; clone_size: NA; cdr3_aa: ASSRDFPDTQY
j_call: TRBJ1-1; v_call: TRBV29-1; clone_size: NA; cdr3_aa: SVEGAGSYNLLNTEAF
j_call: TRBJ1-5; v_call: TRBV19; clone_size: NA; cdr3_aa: ASSIGDREGSLEGPQH